This T cell receptor beta chain is drawn from a study of T cell repertoires in ileal Crohn's disease. Study overall: Postoperative therapy was given to about half: some eleven thiopurines, around 20 anti-TNF agents.

Some clones are missing from TCRdb's copy, which holds only in-frame ones; the method was immunoSEQ multiplex PCR. In the table there are about 5,200 clones, roughly four fifths of which are singletons. Concerning this clone: What it recognizes is unknown.

Study-level findings and limits: Active smokers at surgery had more clonal expansions than non-smokers. High-frequency clones were more common in sorted CD8 than CD4 cells.

CDR1 SEHNR and CDR2 FQNEAQ come from the germline V gene (reference sequence). The junction had 5 bases not matched to a gene; V was cut back by 4 bases and J by 3 bases. CDR3 size: 16 residues. This receptor was obtained from an adult with Crohn's disease. The chain recombines TRBV7-9 with TRBJ1-6; TRBD1 matches at 8 bases. Sequencing was performed on ileal tissue. The CDR3 DNA follows: TGTGCCAGCAGCTCCGGACAGGGCTTCTATAATTCACCCCTCCACTTT. It specifies CASSSGQGFYNSPLHF.